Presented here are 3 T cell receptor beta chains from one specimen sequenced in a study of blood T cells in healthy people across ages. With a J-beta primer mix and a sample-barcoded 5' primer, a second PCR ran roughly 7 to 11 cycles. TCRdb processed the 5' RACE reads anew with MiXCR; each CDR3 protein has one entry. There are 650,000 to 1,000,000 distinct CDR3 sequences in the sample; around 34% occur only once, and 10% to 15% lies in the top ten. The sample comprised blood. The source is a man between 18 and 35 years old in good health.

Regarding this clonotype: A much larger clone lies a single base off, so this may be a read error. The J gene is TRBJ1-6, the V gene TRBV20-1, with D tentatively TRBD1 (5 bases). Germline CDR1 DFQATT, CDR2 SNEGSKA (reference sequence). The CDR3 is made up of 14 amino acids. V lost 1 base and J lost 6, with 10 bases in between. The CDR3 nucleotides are TGCAGTGCTAGAGTGTGGGGCATTAATTCACCCCTCCACTTT. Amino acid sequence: CSARVWGINSPLHF.

CDR3: CASSEQAYNEQFF. Written as DNA, the CDR3 is TGTGCCAGCAGTGAACAGGCCTACAATGAGCAGTTCTTC. The chain is built from TRBV25-1 and TRBJ2-1; D not resolved. V lost 2 bases and J lost 2, with 4 bases in between. The CDR3 has 13 residues. The germline CDR1 and CDR2 sequences are MGHDK and SYGVNS.

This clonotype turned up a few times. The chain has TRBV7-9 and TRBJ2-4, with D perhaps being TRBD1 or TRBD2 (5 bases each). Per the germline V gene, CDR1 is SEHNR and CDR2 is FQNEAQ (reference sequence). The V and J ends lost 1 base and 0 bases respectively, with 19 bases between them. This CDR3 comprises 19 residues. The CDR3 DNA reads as TGTGCCAGCAGCTTAGGTTCATCGGGGACCAATCTAGCCAAAAACATTCAGTACTTC. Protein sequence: CASSLGSSGTNLAKNIQYF.